This is a list of T cell receptor beta chains from one sample in a study of blood T cell repertoires in COVID-19. Sequenced by immunoSEQ multiplex PCR; TCRdb stores in-frame clones only, minus some. The data show about 280,000 clones, about 85% seen once. Sequencing used peripheral blood. The receptors come from a human donor in a cohort sampled during active COVID-19. The CDR3 runs from the conserved cysteine through the conserved F or W. A D gene is named only where the DNA matches it firmly. The size entry is marked missing in some rows and otherwise reads once, few, many or a size class.

j_gene,v_gene,d_gene,abundance,CDR3aa,CDR3nt
TRBJ2-1,TRBV7-6,TRBD2,NA,CASSLAGSGSSEQFF,TGTGCCAGCAGCTTAGCAGGAAGCGGGAGTAGTGAGCAGTTCTTC
TRBJ2-1,TRBV11-2,TRBD2,NA,CASSVLAGEVYNEQFF,TGTGCCAGCAGCGTATTAGCGGGAGAAGTCTACAATGAGCAGTTCTTC
TRBJ2-7,TRBV11-3,NA,once,CASSLDSYEQYF,TGTGCCAGCAGCTTAGACTCGTACGAGCAGTACTTC
TRBJ2-2,TRBV11-2,NA,NA,CASSLSFYTGELFF,TGTGCCAGCAGCTTAAGCTTCTACACCGGGGAGCTGTTTTTT
TRBJ2-1,TRBV4-2,NA,NA,CASSQAGRQGNEQFF,TGTGCCAGCAGCCAAGCAGGCAGGCAAGGCAATGAGCAGTTCTTC
TRBJ2-3,TRBV18,NA,NA,CASSPPGALLTDTQYF,TGTGCCAGCTCACCCCCTGGGGCACTTCTCACAGATACGCAGTATTTT
TRBJ1-4,TRBV3-1/TRBV3-2,NA,once,CASSPGHFELFF,TGTGCCAGCAGCCCCGGACACTTTGAACTGTTTTTT
TRBJ2-1,TRBV11-2,TRBD2,NA,CASSLGGGLVSFF,TGTGCCAGCAGCTTGGGAGGGGGACTAGTGTCGTTCTTC
TRBJ2-7,TRBV2,TRBD2,NA,CASRALAGGVYEQYF,TGTGCCAGCAGGGCACTAGCGGGAGGGGTTTACGAGCAGTACTTC
TRBJ2-1,TRBV7-2,NA,NA,CASRAASYNEQFF,TGTGCCAGCCGCGCGGCATCCTACAATGAGCAGTTCTTC
TRBJ1-5,TRBV9,NA,NA,CASSPQGSNQPQHF,TGTGCCAGCAGCCCGCAGGGTTCTAATCAGCCCCAGCATTTT
TRBJ2-3,TRBV5-5,NA,NA,CASSLGLSTDTQYF,TGTGCCAGCAGCTTGGGACTAAGCACAGATACGCAGTATTTT
TRBJ2-7,TRBV7-9,NA,NA,CASSSPPYTYEQYF,TGTGCCAGCAGCTCTCCCCCCTATACCTACGAGCAGTACTTC
TRBJ1-4,TRBV5-4,NA,NA,CASSLRGGEREKLFF,TGTGCCAGCAGCTTAAGGGGCGGGGAGCGGGAAAAACTGTTTTTT
TRBJ2-7,TRBV6-6,TRBD1,NA,CARGQGLYEQYF,TGTGCCAGGGGACAGGGGTTGTACGAGCAGTACTTC
TRBJ1-1,TRBV7-8,NA,NA,CASSHKKGSGGNTEAFF,TGTGCCAGCAGCCACAAGAAGGGATCAGGAGGGAACACTGAAGCTTTCTTT
TRBJ2-3,TRBV18,NA,NA,CASSSLSPGGTDTQYF,TGTGCCAGCTCCTCCCTCAGTCCGGGGGGCACAGATACGCAGTATTTT
TRBJ1-4,TRBV4-3,TRBD1,once,CASSLSNRGPYTTNEKLFF,TGCGCCAGCAGCCTTTCTAACAGGGGGCCGTATACAACTAATGAAAAACTGTTTTTT
TRBJ2-2,TRBV5-1,NA,NA,CASRDLPWAGELFF,TGCGCCAGCAGAGACTTGCCTTGGGCCGGGGAGCTGTTTTTT
TRBJ2-1,TRBV3-1/TRBV3-2,TRBD2,once,CASSQILAGYNEQFF,TGTGCCAGCAGCCAAATCCTAGCGGGTTACAATGAGCAGTTCTTC
TRBJ2-7,TRBV24-1,TRBD1,NA,CATSDHGTGGYEQYF,TGTGCCACCAGTGACCACGGGACAGGGGGCTACGAGCAGTACTTC
TRBJ1-2,TRBV19,NA,NA,CASSTSGDGGYTF,TGTGCCAGTAGTACTTCCGGGGATGGTGGCTACACCTTC
TRBJ2-2,TRBV7-2,NA,NA,CASSPSGNAFRGELFF,TGTGCCAGCAGCCCATCGGGGAATGCTTTCAGAGGGGAGCTGTTTTTT
TRBJ1-5,TRBV5-8,NA,NA,CASSRGQGTLDQPQHF,TGTGCCAGCAGCCGTGGGCAGGGAACCTTGGATCAGCCCCAGCATTTT
TRBJ2-1,TRBV5-4,TRBD1,NA,CASSLDRGGREQFF,TGTGCCAGCAGCCTTGACAGGGGAGGAAGGGAGCAGTTCTTC
TRBJ1-5,TRBV3-1/TRBV3-2,NA,NA,CASSQDRSQPQHF,TGTGCCAGCAGCCAAGATCGGAGTCAGCCCCAGCATTTT
TRBJ2-1,TRBV5-4,NA,NA,CASSLEGGFSYNEQFF,TGTGCCAGCAGCTTGGAAGGGGGTTTTTCCTACAATGAGCAGTTCTTC
TRBJ1-4,TRBV19,NA,NA,CASSTVGRGEKLFF,TGTGCCAGTAGTACCGTGGGGCGAGGAGAAAAACTGTTTTTT
TRBJ2-2,TRBV19,NA,once,CASSVIGSTNTGELFF,TGTGCCAGTAGTGTTATCGGGAGTACTAACACCGGGGAGCTGTTTTTT
TRBJ2-5,TRBV6-2/TRBV6-3,TRBD2,few,CASSYYREGPETQYF,TGTGCCAGCAGTTACTACCGGGAGGGCCCAGAGACCCAGTACTTC
TRBJ2-1,TRBV7-2,TRBD2,NA,CASTKGSSGRIYYNEQFF,TGTGCCAGCACCAAAGGGTCTAGCGGGAGAATTTACTACAATGAGCAGTTCTTC
TRBJ1-4,TRBV14,TRBD1,NA,CASSQDVKTGWNEKLFF,TGTGCCAGCAGCCAAGACGTCAAGACAGGGTGGAATGAAAAACTGTTTTTT
TRBJ2-2,TRBV28,TRBD2,NA,CASSTGLAGETGELFF,TGTGCCAGCAGCACGGGACTAGCGGGAGAGACCGGGGAGCTGTTTTTT
TRBJ2-5,TRBV25-1,NA,NA,CASSVKETQYF,TGTGCCAGCAGTGTCAAAGAGACCCAGTACTTC
TRBJ2-3,TRBV4-1,NA,NA,CASSQSLVPSDTQYF,TGCGCCAGCAGCCAAAGCTTAGTTCCGAGCGATACGCAGTATTTT
TRBJ2-7,TRBV25-1,NA,NA,CASRSSGGYEQYF,TGTGCCAGCAGGAGTAGTGGCGGATACGAGCAGTACTTC
TRBJ2-2,TRBV7-9,NA,NA,CASSPRRARTGELFF,TGTGCCAGCAGCCCCCGGCGGGCTAGAACCGGGGAGCTGTTTTTT
TRBJ2-7,TRBV28,TRBD2,NA,CASSLPPGAGGTYEQYF,TGTGCCAGCAGTTTACCCCCTGGAGCGGGGGGAACCTACGAGCAGTACTTC